This T cell receptor (beta chain) was identified in a study of T-cell reconstitution after alpha-beta-depleted transplantation in children. The germline V gene has CDR1 MNHNS and CDR2 SASEGT. This CDR3 comprises 13 residues. Trimming cost V 6 bases and J 5 bases, with 14 bases left between them. Preparation of the TCRbeta library used unique molecular identifiers. TCRdb re-analysed the PCR reads in MiXCR, keeping a single row per CDR3 protein. The sample has a few hundred thousand distinct CDR3 sequences; 10% are singletons. The chain combines TRBV6-1 with TRBJ2-7, with D possibly TRBD2 on 6 matching bases. This clonotype originated in a human donor who donated a stem cell graft to a child with acute lymphoblastic leukemia. The source material was PBMCs from the stem cell graft donor, sampled from the stem cell graft. This CDR3 reads CASRRPGVDEQYF. The CDR3 DNA sequence: TGTGCCAGCAGGCGCCCGGGGGTCGACGAGCAGTACTTC.